The text below deals with one T cell receptor beta chain. The CDR3 covers 13 residues. Germline CDR1 is MDHEN and CDR2 is SYDVKM. The J segment lost 6 bases and the V segment lost 10 bases, leaving 11 bases of the junction unmatched. These data are taken from a study of blood T cell repertoires in COVID-19. Background on the study: Spain, Italy and the United States supplied samples that represented acute and convalescent COVID-19. The analysed material was cDNA or gDNA that came from T cells, B-cell-depleted T cells, or PBMCs.

Source study methods: Estimation of nucleated cell counts relied on the amplification of reference gene primers. Clones were read by immunoSEQ multiplex PCR, and TCRdb kept only the in-frame ones, dropping some. The DNA gave D and trimming, while V, J and clone size come from that table. The sample consists of over 25,000 clones, around 82% of them appearing once. This chain connects TRBV28 to TRBJ1-2; 7 bases are a match to TRBD1. This receptor was taken from a man aged 65 to 79 with active COVID-19. Sequences were obtained from peripheral blood. The DNA for the CDR3 is TGTGCCACCTTAACTAGGGGGCGCGATGGCTACACCTTC. This codes for CATLTRGRDGYTF.